These T cell receptor beta chains were read from a single sample in a study of cytomegalovirus exposure and HLA in healthy donors. Here immunoSEQ multiplex PCR was the method, and the copy in TCRdb shows in-frame clones only, minus some. The sample includes hundreds of thousands of clones, approximately 87% seen only once; the top ten take less than 3%. Source material: PBMCs. The source of these receptors is a man between 18 and 35 years old in good health and CMV-seronegative. Both conserved end residues are part of each CDR3. Each record gives: CDR3 protein, clone size, V gene. The size of a clone is reported for some rows only, either as once, few or many, or as a class for expanded clones.

CDR3: CASSSGINYGYTF
size: .
V: TRBV6-6

CDR3: CASSQTWTGPDEEAFF
size: .
V: TRBV7-9

CDR3: CASSDTGQARYEQYF
size: .
V: TRBV10-2

CDR3: CASSFLADRGREQYF
size: .
V: TRBV11-2

CDR3: CASSEESWNTEAFF
size: .
V: TRBV2

CDR3: CASSLARRFNTGELFF
size: .
V: TRBV7-8

CDR3: CASSLAGRIVLNTGELFF
size: .
V: TRBV27

CDR3: CASSLVHTGSNTDTQYF
size: .
V: TRBV7-9

CDR3: CASSLISGSYEQFF
size: .
V: TRBV7-2

CDR3: CASSVGSQQGGEETQYF
size: .
V: TRBV9

CDR3: CASRKDRADEQYF
size: .
V: TRBV7-2

CDR3: CASTRQGAYEQYF
size: .
V: TRBV5-5

CDR3: CASSSPGIPTTDTQYF
size: .
V: TRBV5-6

CDR3: CAGTEPSKDTQYF
size: .
V: TRBV2

CDR3: CASSWSYRSTSYEQYF
size: .
V: TRBV28

CDR3: CASSLSPDYEQYF
size: .
V: TRBV27

CDR3: CASSQGSAYGYTF
size: .
V: TRBV19

CDR3: CASQDSTYVQYF
size: once
V: TRBV19

CDR3: CASSHSVGTGVNTIYF
size: .
V: TRBV13

CDR3: CASTRSSGGYTF
size: .
V: TRBV28

CDR3: CASSPTRGTEKTDTQYF
size: .
V: TRBV28

CDR3: CASSEGVRASYNEQFF
size: .
V: TRBV18

CDR3: CASSEGSGANYGYTF
size: .
V: TRBV2

CDR3: CASSTEGGLAGELFF
size: .
V: TRBV7-9

CDR3: CASSFVCNEQYF
size: once
V: TRBV12-1

CDR3: CASSLARQSFNYGYTF
size: .
V: TRBV5-8

CDR3: CASSSKTGQGREKLFF
size: .
V: TRBV11-2

CDR3: CASSYQVVGQGYEQYF
size: .
V: TRBV6-6

CDR3: CASSQASGSANEQFF
size: many
V: TRBV4-3

CDR3: CASSLQGSSGRGEQFF
size: .
V: TRBV27

CDR3: CASSFRVSSGGNTIYF
size: .
V: TRBV6-6

CDR3: CASSVQGDQPQHF
size: .
V: TRBV5-1

CDR3: CAIRDRDMNSPLHF
size: .
V: TRBV10-3

CDR3: CASSPLTAGVPYEQYF
size: .
V: TRBV27

CDR3: CASSVAGGGREKLFF
size: .
V: TRBV9

CDR3: CASSSAAANSGNTIYF
size: .
V: TRBV7-9

CDR3: CASSYRGPSYNEQFF
size: .
V: TRBV6-5

CDR3: CASSLAVQGGQETQYF
size: .
V: TRBV5-1

CDR3: CASSSMREASYNEQFF
size: .
V: TRBV28

CDR3: CASSLGTSVITQYF
size: .
V: TRBV4-1